The 4 T cell receptor beta chains below all came from one sample that was sequenced in a study of blood T cell repertoires in COVID-19. Sequencing used immunoSEQ multiplex PCR; TCRdb keeps in-frame clones, though not all of them. Here the sample spans 220,000 or so clones, 80% to 85% being singletons. Input material: PBMCs or T cells enriched from blood (not recorded which). Every receptor here comes from a woman aged 40 to 50 who had recovered from COVID-19.

The chain employs TRBV29-1 and TRBJ1-2, with D perhaps matching TRBD1 (6 bases). The CDR3 has 16 amino acids. The germline CDR1 and CDR2 sequences are SQVTM and ANQGSEA. Trimming pared 4 bases from V and 4 bases from J, leaving 22 bases between. CDR3 in amino acids: CSVVYVGERGTYGYTF. CDR3 in DNA: TGCAGCGTTGTTTATGTGGGGGAAAGGGGGACCTATGGCTACACCTTC.

There are a few counts of this clone. J is TRBJ2-7 and V is TRBV21-1; no check of the table's D call, TRBD2, against the DNA was made. TRBV21-1 corresponds to a pseudogene. The CDR3 spans 13 residues. The CDR3 DNA is TGTGCCAGCAAGGCGGGGATACCCTACGAGCAGTACTTC. Encoded protein: CASKAGIPYEQYF.

This clone was detected once. This rearrangement joins TRBV30 to TRBJ2-7; tentative D call: TRBD1 (5 bases). Germline lookup yields CDR1 GTSNPN and CDR2 SVGIG (reference sequence). V lost 3 bases and J lost 6, with 12 bases in between. The CDR3 has 12 amino acids. In DNA, the CDR3 is TGTGCCTGGAGCGCTGGACACACCGAGCAGTACTTC. It yields the protein CAWSAGHTEQYF.

The rearrangement uses TRBV5-1 and TRBJ1-5; tentatively, D is TRBD1 (5 bases). The CDR3 has 17 residues. Germline lookup yields CDR1 SGHRS and CDR2 YFSETQ. Trimming cost V 1 base and J 5 bases, with 19 bases left between them. For the CDR3, the DNA is TGCGCCAGCAGCTTGCCGGGAGGGGCCGGGGAGGATCAGCCCCAGCATTTT. Translation: CASSLPGGAGEDQPQHF. The whole variable domain, remainder taken from reference TRBV5-1 and TRBJ1-5, is KAGVTQTPRYLIKTRGQQVTLSCSPISGHRSVSWYQQTPGQGLQFLFEYFSETQRNKGNFPGRFSGRQFSNSRSEMNVSTLELGDSALYLCASSLPGGAGEDQPQHFGDGTRLSIL.